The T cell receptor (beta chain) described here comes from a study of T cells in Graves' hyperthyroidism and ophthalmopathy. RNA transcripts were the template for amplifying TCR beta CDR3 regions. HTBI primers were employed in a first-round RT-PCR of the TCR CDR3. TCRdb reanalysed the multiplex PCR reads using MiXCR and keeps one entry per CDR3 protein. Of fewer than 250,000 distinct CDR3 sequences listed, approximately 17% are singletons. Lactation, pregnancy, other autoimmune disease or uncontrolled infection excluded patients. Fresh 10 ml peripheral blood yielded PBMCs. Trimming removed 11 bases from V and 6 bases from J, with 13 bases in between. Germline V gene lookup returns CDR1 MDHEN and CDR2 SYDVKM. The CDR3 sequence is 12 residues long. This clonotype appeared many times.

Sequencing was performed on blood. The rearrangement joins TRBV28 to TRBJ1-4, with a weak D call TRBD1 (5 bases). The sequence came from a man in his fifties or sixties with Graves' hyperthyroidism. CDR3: CASTDRDEKLFF. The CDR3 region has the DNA TGTGCCTCGACAGATAGGGATGAAAAACTGTTTTTT.